The 5 T cell receptor beta chains in this list originate from one sample, sequenced in a study of T cell responses to AZD1222 COVID-19 vaccine. Profiling relied on immunoSEQ multiplex PCR, and the TCRdb table lists in-frame clones only, not all of them. This table holds some 200,000 clones, roughly 94% found once. Material: peripheral blood, obtained 28 days after the second dose of the MenACWY control vaccine. These receptors were obtained from an adult who received the MenACWY meningococcal vaccine as a control.

The table lists this clone with a count of one. This chain joins TRBV6-5 and TRBJ1-2, with no clear D. V lost 6 bases and J lost 3, with 11 bases in between. This CDR3 is built from 13 residues. Germline V CDR1 and CDR2: MNHEY, SVGAGI. CDR3 residues: CASSPLKDYGYTF. The CDR3 nucleotides are TGTGCCAGCAGCCCACTCAAGGACTATGGCTACACCTTC.

The rearrangement links TRBV5-4 to TRBJ2-7; 7 positions agree with TRBD2. J lost 5 bases, V lost 1 base, and 6 bases had no gene match. This CDR3 region has 14 residues. The germline CDR1 and CDR2 sequences are SGHNT and YYREEE (reference sequence). CDR3 in amino acids: CASSLYGGGHEQYF. CDR3 DNA sequence: TGTGCCAGCAGCTTGTACGGGGGAGGGCACGAGCAGTACTTC.

This clone was seen once. At one end, the junction sequence differs from germline, possibly due to a read error. The rearrangement uses TRBV7-7 and TRBJ2-5; D is ambiguous. Germline CDR1 reads SSHAT; CDR2 reads FNYEAQ (reference sequence). The CDR3 spans 15 residues. As DNA, the CDR3 is TGTGCTAGCAGCTTAGGAGAGCTCACGGCAGAGACCCAGTACTTC. Amino acid sequence: CASSLGELTAETQYF.

V gene TRBV19 combines with J gene TRBJ2-7; TRBD1 or TRBD2 may be the D gene (5 bases each). CDR1 LNHDA and CDR2 SQIVND come from the germline V gene (reference sequence). V was clipped by 2 bases and J by 0 bases, with 11 bases between them. CDR3 length: 15 residues. The CDR3 DNA sequence: TGTGCCAGTAGTATAAAGGGACGGAGCTCCTACGAGCAGTACTTC. This codes for CASSIKGRSSYEQYF.

This clone was seen once. The rearrangement joins TRBV30 to TRBJ2-7; D is possibly TRBD1 (6 bases). Germline V gene sequence: CDR1 GTSNPN, CDR2 SVGIG (reference sequence). The CDR3 consists of 14 residues. The V end lost 5 bases, the J end lost 3 bases, and 17 bases lay between the germline ends. The CDR3 region has the DNA TGTGCCTGGGGGGACGGGACAACCTACTACGAGCAGTACTTC. It is translated as CAWGDGTTYYEQYF.